This T cell receptor (beta chain) was recorded in a study of early T cells in non-severe SARS-CoV-2 infection. On the study more broadly: With bulk RNA from unsorted whole blood as input, sequencing yielded unpaired chains.

This clonotype was found many times. Its antigen is unknown. Unique molecular identifier tags were affixed to discrete cDNA molecules. MiXCR, applied by TCRdb to the 5' RACE reads, yields one record per CDR3 protein. The sample lists approximately 97,000 distinct CDR3 sequences, about 11% occurring once. Study-level results: Matching results from VDJdb favored anti-spike CD8 responses, leaving private and CD4 specificities undetected.

The specimen was whole blood, collected at baseline. The clonotype was recovered from an adult who was a healthcare worker with PCR-confirmed SARS-CoV-2 infection or an uninfected control (not recorded which).

The CDR3 DNA follows: TGTGCCAGCAGCGCGCGGGACAGGGGGCTTGGAGATACGCAGTATTTT. Residues: CASSARDRGLGDTQYF. This sequence joins TRBV5-4 and TRBJ2-3; 12 bases fit TRBD1. This CDR3 region has 16 residues. Germline lookup yields CDR1 SGHNT and CDR2 YYREEE (reference sequence). V lost 4 bases to trimming and J lost 5 bases; unmatched junction nucleotides: 8.